This TCR beta chain was identified during a study of T cell repertoires in aging, cancer and after chemotherapy. This clonotype was found a few times. Multiplex touch-down PCR with TRB-A/B primers amplified rearranged V-D-J TRB sequences. TCRdb processed the multiplex PCR reads anew with MiXCR; each CDR3 protein has one entry. The profile shows several thousand distinct CDR3 sequences, approximately 35% of them singletons. The template was genomic DNA from peripheral blood, not RNA. Germline assignment: CDR1 GTSNPN and CDR2 SVGIG (reference sequence). The CDR3 sequence is 11 residues long. With 1 base removed from V and 8 bases from J, the gap between germline ends came to 3 bases.

This TCR came from a human donor in good health. The donor label of this sample is uncertain. Sequencing was performed on blood. The chain combines TRBV30 with TRBJ2-6; the D is unclear. The CDR3 bases are TGTGCCTGGAGTGGTACCAACGTCCTGACTTTC. Protein: CAWSGTNVLTF.